This T cell receptor (beta chain) was sequenced in a study of cytomegalovirus exposure and HLA in healthy donors. On this clone: No antigen is known for it.

The CDR3 spans 13 residues. Germline-derived CDR1 and CDR2 are SGHTA and FQGNSA. The germline V and J ends were trimmed by 4 bases and 2 bases, with 9 bases remaining between them. PCR primers comprised 60 Vbeta and 13 Jbeta primers. The protocol was immunoSEQ multiplex PCR, while the TCRdb copy is restricted to in-frame clones and leaves out a portion. The ten most abundant clones cover 0.95% to 1.3% of a sample with tens of thousands of clones. Regarding the study as a whole: About 90% or about 30% of the time was how often most TCR beta V segments were productive, according to an earlier analysis.

This TCR derives from a woman in her thirties in good health and CMV-seronegative. Source material: PBMCs. V gene TRBV7-2 combines with J gene TRBJ2-7; D is possibly TRBD1 (5 bases). The CDR3, as DNA: TGTGCCAGCAGCTCTATGGACACCTACGAGCAGTACTTC. This codes for CASSSMDTYEQYF.